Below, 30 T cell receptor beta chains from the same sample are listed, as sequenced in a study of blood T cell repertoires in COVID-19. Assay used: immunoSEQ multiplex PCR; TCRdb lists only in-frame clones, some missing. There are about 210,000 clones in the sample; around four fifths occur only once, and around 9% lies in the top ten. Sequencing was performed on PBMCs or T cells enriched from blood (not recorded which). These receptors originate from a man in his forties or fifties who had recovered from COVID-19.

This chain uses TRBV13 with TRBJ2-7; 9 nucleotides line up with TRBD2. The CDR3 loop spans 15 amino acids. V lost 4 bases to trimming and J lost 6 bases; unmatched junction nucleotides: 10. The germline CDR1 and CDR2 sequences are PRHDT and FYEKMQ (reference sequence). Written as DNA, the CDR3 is TGTGCCAGCAGCTCCCTCTGGCGGGGGGGCCTCGAGCAGTACTTC. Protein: CASSSLWRGGLEQYF.

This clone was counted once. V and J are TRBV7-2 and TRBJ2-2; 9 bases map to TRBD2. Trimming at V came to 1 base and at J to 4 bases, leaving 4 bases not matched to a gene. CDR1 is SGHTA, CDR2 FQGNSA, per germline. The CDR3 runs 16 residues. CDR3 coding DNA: TGTGCCAGCAGCTTAGATGGCGGGGGGGGCACCGGGGAGCTGTTTTTT. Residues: CASSLDGGGGTGELFF.

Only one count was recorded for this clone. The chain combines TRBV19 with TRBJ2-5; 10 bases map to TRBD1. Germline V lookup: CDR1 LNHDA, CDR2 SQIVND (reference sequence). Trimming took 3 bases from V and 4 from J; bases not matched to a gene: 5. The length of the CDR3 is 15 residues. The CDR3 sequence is CASSMGQGSGETQYF. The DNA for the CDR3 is TGTGCCAGTAGTATGGGACAGGGGTCGGGAGAGACCCAGTACTTC.

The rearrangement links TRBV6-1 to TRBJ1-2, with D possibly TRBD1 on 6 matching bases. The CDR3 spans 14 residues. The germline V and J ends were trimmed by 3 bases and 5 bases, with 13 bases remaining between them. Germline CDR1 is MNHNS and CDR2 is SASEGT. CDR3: CASSDTGPTYGYTF. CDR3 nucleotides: TGTGCCAGCAGTGACACAGGGCCCACTTATGGCTACACCTTC.

The CDR3: CASSYSWTGLSPLHF. The CDR3 bases are TGTGCCAGCAGTTACTCGTGGACAGGGTTATCACCCCTCCACTTT. The chain employs TRBV6-5 and TRBJ1-6; 8 bases align to TRBD1. V trimming: 0 bases; J trimming: 10 bases; junction bases outside the gene matches: 5. There are 15 residues in the CDR3. Germline V gene data show CDR1 as MNHEY and CDR2 as SVGAGI.

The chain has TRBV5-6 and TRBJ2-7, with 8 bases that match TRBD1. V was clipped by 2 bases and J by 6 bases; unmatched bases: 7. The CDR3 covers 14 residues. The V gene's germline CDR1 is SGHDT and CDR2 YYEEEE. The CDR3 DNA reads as TGTGCCAGCAGCTTTGGGCCAGGGGGCGGCGAGCAGTACTTC. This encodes CASSFGPGGGEQYF.

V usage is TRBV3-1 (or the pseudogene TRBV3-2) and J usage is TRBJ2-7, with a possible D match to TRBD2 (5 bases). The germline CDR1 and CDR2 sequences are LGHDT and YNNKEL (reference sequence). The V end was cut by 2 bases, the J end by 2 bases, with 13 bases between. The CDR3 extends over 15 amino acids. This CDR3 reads CASSQKGGSPYEQYF. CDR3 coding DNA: TGTGCCAGCAGCCAAAAGGGTGGGAGTCCCTACGAGCAGTACTTC.

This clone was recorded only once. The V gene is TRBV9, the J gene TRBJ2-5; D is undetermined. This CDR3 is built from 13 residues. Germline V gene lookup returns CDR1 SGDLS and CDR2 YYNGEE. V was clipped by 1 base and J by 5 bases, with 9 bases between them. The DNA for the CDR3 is TGTGCCAGCAGCGTATCCCCGGGTGAGACCCAGTACTTC. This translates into CASSVSPGETQYF.

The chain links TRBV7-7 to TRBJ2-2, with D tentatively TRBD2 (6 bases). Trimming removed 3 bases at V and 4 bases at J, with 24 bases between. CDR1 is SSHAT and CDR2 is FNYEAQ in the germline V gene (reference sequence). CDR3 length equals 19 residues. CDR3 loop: CASSLGPRGGGSLTGELFF. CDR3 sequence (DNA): TGTGCCAGCAGCTTGGGACCGAGGGGCGGAGGGTCTCTCACCGGGGAGCTGTTTTTT.

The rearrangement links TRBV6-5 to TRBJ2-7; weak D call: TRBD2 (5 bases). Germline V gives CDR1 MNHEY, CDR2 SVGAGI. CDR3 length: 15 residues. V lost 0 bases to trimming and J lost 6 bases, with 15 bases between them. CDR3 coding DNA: TGTGCCAGCAGTTACTCCGTTGCGGGCTTGTTCGAGCAGTACTTC. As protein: CASSYSVAGLFEQYF.

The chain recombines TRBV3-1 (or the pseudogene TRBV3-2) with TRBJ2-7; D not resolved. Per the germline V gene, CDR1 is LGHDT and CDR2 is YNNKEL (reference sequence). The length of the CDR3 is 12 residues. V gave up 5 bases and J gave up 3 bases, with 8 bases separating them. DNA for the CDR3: TGTGCCAGCAGCACTGAATACTACGAGCAGTACTTC. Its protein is CASSTEYYEQYF.

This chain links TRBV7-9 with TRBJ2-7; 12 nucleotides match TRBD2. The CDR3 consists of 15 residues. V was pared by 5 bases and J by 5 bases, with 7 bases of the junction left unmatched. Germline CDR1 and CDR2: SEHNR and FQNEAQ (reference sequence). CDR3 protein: CASSRLAGVVDEQYF. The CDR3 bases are TGTGCCAGCAGCCGACTAGCGGGAGTCGTAGACGAGCAGTACTTC.

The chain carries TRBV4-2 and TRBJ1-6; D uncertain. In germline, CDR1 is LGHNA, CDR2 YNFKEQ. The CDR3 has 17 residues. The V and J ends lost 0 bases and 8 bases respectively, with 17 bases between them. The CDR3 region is CASSQDHRLDVDSPLHF. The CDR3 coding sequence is TGTGCCAGCAGCCAAGATCATCGGCTAGATGTTGATTCACCCCTCCACTTT.

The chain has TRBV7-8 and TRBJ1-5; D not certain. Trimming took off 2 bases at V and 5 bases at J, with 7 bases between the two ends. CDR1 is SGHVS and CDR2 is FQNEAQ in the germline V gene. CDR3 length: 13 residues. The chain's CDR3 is CASSLFVDQPQHF. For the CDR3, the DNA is TGTGCCAGCAGCTTATTTGTAGATCAGCCCCAGCATTTT. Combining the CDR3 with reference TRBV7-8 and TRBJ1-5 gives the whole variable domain GAGVSQSPRYKVAKRGQDVALRCDPISGHVSLFWYQQALGQGPEFLTYFQNEAQLDKSGLPSDRFFAERPEGSVSTLKIQRTQQEDSAVYLCASSLFVDQPQHFGDGTRLSIL.

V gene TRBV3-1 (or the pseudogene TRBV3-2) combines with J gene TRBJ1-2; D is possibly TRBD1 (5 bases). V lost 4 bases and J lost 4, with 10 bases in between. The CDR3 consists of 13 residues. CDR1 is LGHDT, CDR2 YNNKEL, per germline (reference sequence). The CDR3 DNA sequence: TGTGCCAGCAGCCCACAGGACGGCTATGGCTACACCTTC. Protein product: CASSPQDGYGYTF.

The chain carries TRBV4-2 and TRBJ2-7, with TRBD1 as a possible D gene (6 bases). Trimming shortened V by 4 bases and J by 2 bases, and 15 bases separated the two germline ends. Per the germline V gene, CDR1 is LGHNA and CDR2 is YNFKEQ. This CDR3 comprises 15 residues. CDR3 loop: CASSLQEGQTYEQYF. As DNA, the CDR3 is TGTGCCAGCAGCCTCCAGGAAGGACAGACCTACGAGCAGTACTTC.

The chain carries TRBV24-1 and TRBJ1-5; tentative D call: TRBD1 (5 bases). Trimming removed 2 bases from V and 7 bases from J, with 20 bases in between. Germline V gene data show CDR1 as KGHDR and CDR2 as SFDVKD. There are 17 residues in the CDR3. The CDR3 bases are TGTGCCACCAGTGATTCGCAGCTACTTCAGGGAGGCCAGCCCCAGCATTTT. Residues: CATSDSQLLQGGQPQHF.

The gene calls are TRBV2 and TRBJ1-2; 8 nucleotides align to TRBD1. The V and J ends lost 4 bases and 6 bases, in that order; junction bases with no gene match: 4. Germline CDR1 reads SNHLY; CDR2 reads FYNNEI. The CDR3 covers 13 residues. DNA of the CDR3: TGTGCCAGCAGTGTGGACAGGGAAAATGGCTACACCTTC. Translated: CASSVDRENGYTF.

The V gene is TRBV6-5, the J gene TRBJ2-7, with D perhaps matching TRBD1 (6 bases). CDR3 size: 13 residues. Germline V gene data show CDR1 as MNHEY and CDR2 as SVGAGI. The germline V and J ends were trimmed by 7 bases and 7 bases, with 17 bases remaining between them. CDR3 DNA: TGTGCCAGCATGTTCCAGGGGTTGAGGGAGCAGTACTTC. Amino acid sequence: CASMFQGLREQYF.

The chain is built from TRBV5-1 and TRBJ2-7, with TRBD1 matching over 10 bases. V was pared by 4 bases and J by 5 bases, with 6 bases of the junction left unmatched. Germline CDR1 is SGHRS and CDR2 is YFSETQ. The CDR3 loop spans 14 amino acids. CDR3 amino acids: CASSPQGQGHEQYF. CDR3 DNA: TGCGCCAGCAGCCCCCAGGGACAGGGGCACGAGCAGTACTTC.

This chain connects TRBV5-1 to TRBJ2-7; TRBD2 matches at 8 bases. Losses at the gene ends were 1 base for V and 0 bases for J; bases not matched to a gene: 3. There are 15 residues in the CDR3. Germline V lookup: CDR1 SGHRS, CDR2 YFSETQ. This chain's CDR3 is CASSLRLAGSYEQYF. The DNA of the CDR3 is TGCGCCAGCAGCTTGCGGCTAGCGGGCTCCTACGAGCAGTACTTC.

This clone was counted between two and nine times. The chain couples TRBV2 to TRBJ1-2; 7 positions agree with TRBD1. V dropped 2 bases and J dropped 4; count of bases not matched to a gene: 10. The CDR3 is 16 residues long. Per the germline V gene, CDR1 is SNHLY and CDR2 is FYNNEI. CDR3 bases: TGTGCCAGCAGTGAATACGGAACAGGGGCAACCTATGGCTACACCTTC. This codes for CASSEYGTGATYGYTF.

The CDR3 loop is CAWSVKDRAGEKLFF. DNA for the CDR3: TGTGCCTGGAGTGTTAAGGACAGGGCCGGGGAAAAACTGTTTTTT. The chain uses TRBV30 and TRBJ1-4, with 8 bases that match TRBD1. Germline CDR1 and CDR2: GTSNPN and SVGIG (reference sequence). This CDR3 is 15 amino acids long. V was clipped by 0 bases and J by 8 bases; unmatched bases: 8.

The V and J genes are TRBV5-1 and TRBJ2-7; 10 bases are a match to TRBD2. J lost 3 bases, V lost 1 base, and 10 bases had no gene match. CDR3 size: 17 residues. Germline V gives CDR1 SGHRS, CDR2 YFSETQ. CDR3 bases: TGCGCCAGCAGCTTGACCCCTTTAGCGGGAGGCGACTACGAGCAGTACTTC. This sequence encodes CASSLTPLAGGDYEQYF.

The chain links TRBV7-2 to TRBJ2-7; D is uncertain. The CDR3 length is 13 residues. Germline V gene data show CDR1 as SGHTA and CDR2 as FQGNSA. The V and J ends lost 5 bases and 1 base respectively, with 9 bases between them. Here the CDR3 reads CASSATYSYEQYF. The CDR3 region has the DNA TGTGCCAGCAGCGCCACTTATTCCTACGAGCAGTACTTC.

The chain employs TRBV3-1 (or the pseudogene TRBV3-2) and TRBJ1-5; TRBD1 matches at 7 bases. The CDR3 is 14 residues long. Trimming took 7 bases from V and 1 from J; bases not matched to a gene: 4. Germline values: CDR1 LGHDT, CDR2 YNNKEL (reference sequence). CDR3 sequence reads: CASTTRGSNQPQHF. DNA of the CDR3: TGTGCCAGCACCACCAGGGGGAGCAATCAGCCCCAGCATTTT.

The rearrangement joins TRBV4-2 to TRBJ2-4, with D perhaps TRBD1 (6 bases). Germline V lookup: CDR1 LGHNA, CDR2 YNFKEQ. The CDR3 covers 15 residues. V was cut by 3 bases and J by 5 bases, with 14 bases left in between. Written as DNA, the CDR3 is TGTGCCAGCAGCCAGGTTCAGGGGTCGGAAAACATTCAGTACTTC. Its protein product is CASSQVQGSENIQYF.

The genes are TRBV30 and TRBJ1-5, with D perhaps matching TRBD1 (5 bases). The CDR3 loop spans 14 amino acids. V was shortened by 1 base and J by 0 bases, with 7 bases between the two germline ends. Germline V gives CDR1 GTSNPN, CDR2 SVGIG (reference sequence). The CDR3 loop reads CAWSAGNSNQPQHF. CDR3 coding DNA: TGTGCCTGGAGTGCAGGGAATAGCAATCAGCCCCAGCATTTT.

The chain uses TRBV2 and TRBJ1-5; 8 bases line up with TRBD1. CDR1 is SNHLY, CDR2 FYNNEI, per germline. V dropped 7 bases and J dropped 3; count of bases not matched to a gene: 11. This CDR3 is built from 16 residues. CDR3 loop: CASKTQGAMDNQPQHF. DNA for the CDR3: TGTGCCAGCAAGACTCAGGGGGCTATGGACAATCAGCCCCAGCATTTT. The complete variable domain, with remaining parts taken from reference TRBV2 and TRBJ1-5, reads EPEVTQTPSHQVTQMGQEVILRCVPISNHLYFYWYRQILGQKVEFLVSFYNNEISEKSEIFDDQFSVERPDGSNFTLKIRSTKLEDSAMYFCASKTQGAMDNQPQHFGDGTRLSIL.

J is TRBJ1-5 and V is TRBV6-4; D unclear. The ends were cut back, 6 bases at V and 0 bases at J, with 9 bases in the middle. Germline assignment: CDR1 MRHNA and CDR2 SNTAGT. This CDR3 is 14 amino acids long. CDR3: CASSQTYSNQPQHF. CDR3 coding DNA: TGTGCCAGCAGCCAGACATATAGCAATCAGCCCCAGCATTTT.